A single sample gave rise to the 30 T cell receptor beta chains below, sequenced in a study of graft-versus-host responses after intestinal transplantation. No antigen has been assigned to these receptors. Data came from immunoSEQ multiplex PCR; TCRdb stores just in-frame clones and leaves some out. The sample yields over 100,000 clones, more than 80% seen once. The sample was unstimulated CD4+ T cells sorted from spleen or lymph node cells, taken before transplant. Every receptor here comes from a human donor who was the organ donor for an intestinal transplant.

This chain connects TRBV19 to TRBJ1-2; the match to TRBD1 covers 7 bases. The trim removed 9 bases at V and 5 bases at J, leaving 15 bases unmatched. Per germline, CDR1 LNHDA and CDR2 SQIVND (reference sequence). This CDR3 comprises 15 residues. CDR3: CASAIYQGVGYGYTF. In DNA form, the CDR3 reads TGTGCCAGCGCGATTTATCAGGGGGTCGGGTATGGCTACACCTTC.

In DNA form, the CDR3 reads TGTGCCAGCAGTCAGACAGGGGGCGCGGGTGGCTACACCTTC. This translates into CASSQTGGAGGYTF. V gene TRBV6-5 combines with J gene TRBJ1-2; the match to TRBD1 covers 10 bases. The germline V gene encodes CDR1 MNHEY and CDR2 SVGAGI. The CDR3 runs 14 residues. After removal of 5 bases from V and 7 bases from J, the junction contained 7 bases not matched to a gene.

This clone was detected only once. The CDR3 is CASSLAGLGTEAFF. In DNA form, the CDR3 reads TGTGCCAGCAGCTTGGCGGGGCTTGGAACTGAAGCTTTCTTT. The rearrangement joins TRBV5-4 to TRBJ1-1, with D possibly matching TRBD1 (5 bases). The germline V and J ends were trimmed by 0 bases and 5 bases, with 11 bases remaining between them. Germline CDR1 is SGHNT and CDR2 is YYREEE (reference sequence). The CDR3 loop spans 14 amino acids.

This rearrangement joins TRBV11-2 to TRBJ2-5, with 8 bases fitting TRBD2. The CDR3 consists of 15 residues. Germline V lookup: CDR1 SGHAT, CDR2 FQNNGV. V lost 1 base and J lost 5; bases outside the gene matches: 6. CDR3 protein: CASSLGLAGRETQYF. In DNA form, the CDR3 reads TGTGCCAGCAGCTTAGGCCTAGCGGGTAGGGAGACCCAGTACTTC. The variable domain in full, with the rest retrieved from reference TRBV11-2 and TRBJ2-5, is EAGVAQSPRYKIIEKRQSVAFWCNPISGHATLYWYQQILGQGPKLLIQFQNNGVVDDSQLPKDRFSAERLKGVDSTLKIQPAKLEDSAVYLCASSLGLAGRETQYFGPGTRLLVL.

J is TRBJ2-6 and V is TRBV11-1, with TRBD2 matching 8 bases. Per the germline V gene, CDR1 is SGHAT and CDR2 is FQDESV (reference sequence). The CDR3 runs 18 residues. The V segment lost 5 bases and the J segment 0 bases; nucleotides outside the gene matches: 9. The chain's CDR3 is CASSHRDGLASGANVLTF. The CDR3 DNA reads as TGTGCCAGCAGCCACCGGGACGGACTAGCCTCTGGGGCCAACGTCCTGACTTTC.

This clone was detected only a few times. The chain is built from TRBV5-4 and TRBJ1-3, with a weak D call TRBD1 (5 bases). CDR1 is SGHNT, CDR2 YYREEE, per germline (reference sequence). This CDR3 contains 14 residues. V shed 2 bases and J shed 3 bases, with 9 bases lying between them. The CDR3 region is CASSFSQGGNTIYF. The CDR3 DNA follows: TGTGCCAGCAGCTTCTCCCAGGGTGGAAACACCATATATTTT.

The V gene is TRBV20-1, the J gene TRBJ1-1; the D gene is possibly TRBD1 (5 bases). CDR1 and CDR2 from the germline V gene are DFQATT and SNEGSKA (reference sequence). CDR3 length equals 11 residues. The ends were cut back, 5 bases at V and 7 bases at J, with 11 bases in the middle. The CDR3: CSASGRLEAFF. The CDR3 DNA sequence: TGCAGTGCTTCGGGACGCCTTGAAGCTTTCTTT.

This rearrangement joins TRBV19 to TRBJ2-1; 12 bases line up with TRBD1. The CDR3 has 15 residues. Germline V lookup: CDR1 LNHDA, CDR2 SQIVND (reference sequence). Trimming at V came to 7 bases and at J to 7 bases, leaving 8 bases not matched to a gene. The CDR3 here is CASNSPGQGANEQFF. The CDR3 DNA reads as TGTGCCAGTAACTCGCCGGGACAGGGGGCGAATGAGCAGTTCTTC.

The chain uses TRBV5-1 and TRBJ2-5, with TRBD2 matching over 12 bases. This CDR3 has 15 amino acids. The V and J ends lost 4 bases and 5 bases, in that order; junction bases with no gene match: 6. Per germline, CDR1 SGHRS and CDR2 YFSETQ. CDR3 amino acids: CASSATSGRSETQYF. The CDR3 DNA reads TGCGCCAGCAGCGCGACTAGCGGGAGATCGGAGACCCAGTACTTC.

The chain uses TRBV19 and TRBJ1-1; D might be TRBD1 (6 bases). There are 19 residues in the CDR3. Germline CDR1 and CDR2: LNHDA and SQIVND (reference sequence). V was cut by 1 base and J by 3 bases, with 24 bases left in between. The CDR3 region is CASSIAGDVLASKDTEAFF. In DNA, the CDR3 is TGTGCCAGTAGTATAGCAGGGGACGTACTCGCGTCGAAGGACACTGAAGCTTTCTTT.

The DNA of the CDR3 is TGTGCCAGCAGTTTACGAGGGGGAACCTACGAGCAGTACTTC. This translates into CASSLRGGTYEQYF. J is TRBJ2-7 and V is TRBV27; possibly TRBD1 for D (6 bases). The CDR3 has 14 amino acids. Germline V gene data show CDR1 as MNHEY and CDR2 as SMNVEV (reference sequence). Between the trimmed V and J ends, which lost 2 bases and 2 bases, there was a span of 10 bases.

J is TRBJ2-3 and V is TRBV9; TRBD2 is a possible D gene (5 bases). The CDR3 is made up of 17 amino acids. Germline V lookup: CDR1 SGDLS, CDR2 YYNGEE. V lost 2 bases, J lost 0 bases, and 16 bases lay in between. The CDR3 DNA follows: TGTGCCAGCAGCGTCAGTAGTAGCCGGACTAGCACAGATACGCAGTATTTT. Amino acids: CASSVSSSRTSTDTQYF.

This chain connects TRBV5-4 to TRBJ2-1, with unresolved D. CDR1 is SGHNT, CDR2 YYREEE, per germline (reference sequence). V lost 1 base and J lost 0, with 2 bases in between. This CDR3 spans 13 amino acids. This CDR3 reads CASSLSSYNEQFF. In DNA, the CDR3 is TGTGCCAGCAGCTTGAGCTCCTACAATGAGCAGTTCTTC.

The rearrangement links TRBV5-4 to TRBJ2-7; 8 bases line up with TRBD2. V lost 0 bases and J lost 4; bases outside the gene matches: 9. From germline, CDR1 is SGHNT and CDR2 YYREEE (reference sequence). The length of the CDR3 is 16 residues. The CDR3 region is CASSLASGGGKYEQYF. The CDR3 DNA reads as TGTGCCAGCAGCTTGGCCTCGGGAGGGGGGAAGTACGAGCAGTACTTC.

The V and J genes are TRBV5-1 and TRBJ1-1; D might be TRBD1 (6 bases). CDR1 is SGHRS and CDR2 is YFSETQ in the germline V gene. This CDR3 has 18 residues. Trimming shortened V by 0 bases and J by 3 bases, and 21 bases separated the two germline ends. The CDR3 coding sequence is TGCGCCAGCAGCTTGGCCCACGCAGGGACATACTCGGACACTGAAGCTTTCTTT. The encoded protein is CASSLAHAGTYSDTEAFF.

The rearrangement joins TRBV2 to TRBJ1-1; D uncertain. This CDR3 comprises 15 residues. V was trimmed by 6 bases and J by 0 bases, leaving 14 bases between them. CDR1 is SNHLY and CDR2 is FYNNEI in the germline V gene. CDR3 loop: CASRDRTSLNTEAFF. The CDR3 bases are TGTGCCAGCAGAGACCGGACTTCATTGAACACTGAAGCTTTCTTT. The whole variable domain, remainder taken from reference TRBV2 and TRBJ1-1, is EPEVTQTPSHQVTQMGQEVILRCVPISNHLYFYWYRQILGQKVEFLVSFYNNEISEKSEIFDDQFSVERPDGSNFTLKIRSTKLEDSAMYFCASRDRTSLNTEAFFGQGTRLTVV.

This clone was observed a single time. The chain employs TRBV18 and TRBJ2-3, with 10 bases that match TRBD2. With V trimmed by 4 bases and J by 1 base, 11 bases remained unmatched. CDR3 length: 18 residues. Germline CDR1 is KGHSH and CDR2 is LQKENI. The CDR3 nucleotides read TGTGCCAGCTCACGCCAAGTTAGCGGGAGGAGAGGCACAGATACGCAGTATTTT. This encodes CASSRQVSGRRGTDTQYF.

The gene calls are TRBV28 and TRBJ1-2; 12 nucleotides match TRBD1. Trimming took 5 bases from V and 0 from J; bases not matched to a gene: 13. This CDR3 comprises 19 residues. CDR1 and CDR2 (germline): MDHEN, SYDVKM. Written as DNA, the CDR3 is TGTGCCAGCAGTCGCCGGGACAGGGGGCCCTCTCTAGCTAACTATGGCTACACCTTC. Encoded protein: CASSRRDRGPSLANYGYTF.

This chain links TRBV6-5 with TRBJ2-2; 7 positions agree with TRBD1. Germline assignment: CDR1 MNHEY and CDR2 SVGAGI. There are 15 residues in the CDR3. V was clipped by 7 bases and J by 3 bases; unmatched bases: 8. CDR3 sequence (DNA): TGTGCCAGCAAGACAGGGTGGGGCGACACCGGGGAGCTGTTTTTT. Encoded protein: CASKTGWGDTGELFF.

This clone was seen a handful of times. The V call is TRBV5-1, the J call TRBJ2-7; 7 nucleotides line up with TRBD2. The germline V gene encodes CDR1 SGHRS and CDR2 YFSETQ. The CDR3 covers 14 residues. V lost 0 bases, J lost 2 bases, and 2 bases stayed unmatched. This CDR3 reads CASSLASGPYEQYF. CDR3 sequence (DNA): TGCGCCAGCAGCTTGGCTAGCGGTCCCTACGAGCAGTACTTC. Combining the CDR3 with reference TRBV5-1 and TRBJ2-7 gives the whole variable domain KAGVTQTPRYLIKTRGQQVTLSCSPISGHRSVSWYQQTPGQGLQFLFEYFSETQRNKGNFPGRFSGRQFSNSRSEMNVSTLELGDSALYLCASSLASGPYEQYFGPGTRLTVT.

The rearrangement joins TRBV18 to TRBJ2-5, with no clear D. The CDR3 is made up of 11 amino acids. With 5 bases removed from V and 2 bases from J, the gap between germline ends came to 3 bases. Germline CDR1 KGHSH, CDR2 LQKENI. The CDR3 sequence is CASSAQETQYF. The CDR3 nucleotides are TGTGCCAGCTCAGCACAAGAGACCCAGTACTTC.

The CDR3 sequence: CASTETAGQPQHF. CDR3 in DNA: TGTGCCAGCACCGAGACAGCTGGGCAGCCCCAGCATTTT. V usage is TRBV6-6 and J usage is TRBJ1-5; maybe TRBD1 (5 bases). The germline V and J ends were trimmed by 7 bases and 7 bases, with 14 bases remaining between them. There are 13 residues in the CDR3. Germline V gene sequence: CDR1 MNHNY, CDR2 SVGAGI (reference sequence).

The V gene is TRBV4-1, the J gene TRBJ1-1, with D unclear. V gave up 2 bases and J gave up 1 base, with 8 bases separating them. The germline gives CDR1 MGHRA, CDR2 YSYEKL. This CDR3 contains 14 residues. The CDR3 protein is CASSQPGRNTEAFF. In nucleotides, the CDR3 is TGCGCCAGCAGCCAACCCGGCAGGAACACTGAAGCTTTCTTT.

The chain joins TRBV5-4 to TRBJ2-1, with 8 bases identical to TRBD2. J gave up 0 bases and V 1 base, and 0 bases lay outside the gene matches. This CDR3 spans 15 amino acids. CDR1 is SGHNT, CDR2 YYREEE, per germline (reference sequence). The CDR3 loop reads CASSLREGSYNEQFF. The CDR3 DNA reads TGTGCCAGCAGCTTGCGGGAGGGCTCCTACAATGAGCAGTTCTTC.

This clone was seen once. CDR3 sequence (DNA): TGTGCCAGCAGCTTCAGGGCGGGAGGAACTAGCACAGATACGCAGTATTTT. Its protein product is CASSFRAGGTSTDTQYF. The chain couples TRBV11-2 to TRBJ2-3, with 8 bases identical to TRBD2. Germline V gene data show CDR1 as SGHAT and CDR2 as FQNNGV. V gave up 3 bases and J gave up 0 bases; unmatched junction bases: 8. This CDR3 has 17 amino acids.

The CDR3, as DNA: TGTGCCAGCAGCGATCGACTAGCGGGAGTAGGGGAGACCCAGTACTTC. This codes for CASSDRLAGVGETQYF. The chain is built from TRBV9 and TRBJ2-5, with TRBD2 matching over 12 bases. The V gene end was trimmed by 3 bases and the J gene end by 5 bases; junction bases not matched to a gene: 8. This CDR3 contains 16 residues. Germline CDR1 SGDLS, CDR2 YYNGEE.

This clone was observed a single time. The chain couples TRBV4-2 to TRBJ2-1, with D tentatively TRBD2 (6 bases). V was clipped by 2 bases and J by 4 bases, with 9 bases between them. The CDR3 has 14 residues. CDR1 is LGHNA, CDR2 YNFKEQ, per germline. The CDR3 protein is CASSQPGLYNEQFF. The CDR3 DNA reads TGTGCCAGCAGCCAACCGGGACTTTACAATGAGCAGTTCTTC.

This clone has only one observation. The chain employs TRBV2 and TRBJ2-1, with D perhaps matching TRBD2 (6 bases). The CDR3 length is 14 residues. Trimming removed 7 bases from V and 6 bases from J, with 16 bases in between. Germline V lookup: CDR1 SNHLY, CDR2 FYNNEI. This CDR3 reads CASKVRAGGNEQFF. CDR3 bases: TGTGCCAGCAAAGTAAGAGCGGGCGGCAATGAGCAGTTCTTC. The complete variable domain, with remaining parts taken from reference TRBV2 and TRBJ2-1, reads EPEVTQTPSHQVTQMGQEVILRCVPISNHLYFYWYRQILGQKVEFLVSFYNNEISEKSEIFDDQFSVERPDGSNFTLKIRSTKLEDSAMYFCASKVRAGGNEQFFGPGTRLTVL.

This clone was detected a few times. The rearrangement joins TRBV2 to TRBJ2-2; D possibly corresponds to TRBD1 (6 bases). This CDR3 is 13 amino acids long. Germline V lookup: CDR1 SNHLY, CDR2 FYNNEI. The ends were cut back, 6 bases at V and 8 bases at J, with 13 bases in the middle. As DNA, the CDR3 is TGTGCCAGCAGGGGCATTCAGGGGGGGGAGCTGTTTTTT. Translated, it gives CASRGIQGGELFF.

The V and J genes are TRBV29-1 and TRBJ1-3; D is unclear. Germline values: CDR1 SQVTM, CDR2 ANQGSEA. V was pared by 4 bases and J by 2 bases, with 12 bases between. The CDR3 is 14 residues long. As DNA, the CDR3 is TGCAGCGTTGCAATAGAGCGGGCTGGAAACACCATATATTTT. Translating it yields CSVAIERAGNTIYF. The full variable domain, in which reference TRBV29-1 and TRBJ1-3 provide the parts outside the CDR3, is SAVISQKPSRDICQRGTSLTIQCQVDSQVTMMFWYRQQPGQSLTLIATANQGSEATYESGFVIDKFPISRPNLTFSTLTVSNMSPEDSSIYLCSVAIERAGNTIYFGEGSWLTVV.